Following are 8 T cell receptor beta chains from one sample sequenced in a study of T cells in Graves' hyperthyroidism and ophthalmopathy. Amplification targeted TCR beta CDR3 regions from RNA transcripts. The HTBI primer set drove a first-round RT-PCR of the TCR CDR3. TCRdb re-derived calls from the multiplex PCR reads in MiXCR, one entry per CDR3 protein. Of about 380,000 distinct CDR3 sequences in the sample, 13% were seen once. The sequenced sample consisted of blood. All receptors come from a man aged 25-45 years with Graves' hyperthyroidism that later progressed to Graves' ophthalmopathy.

This clonotype appeared a few times. The chain links TRBV29-1 to TRBJ1-6, with TRBD1 matching 9 bases. Germline V gene data show CDR1 as SQVTM and CDR2 as ANQGSEA. The CDR3 is 14 residues long. Trimming removed 7 bases from V and 6 bases from J; junction bases left unmatched: 7. The CDR3 loop reads CSAAPGQGNSPLHF. In DNA, the CDR3 is TGCAGCGCCGCACCGGGACAGGGTAATTCACCCCTCCACTTT.

This clonotype was detected ten times or more. The rearrangement links TRBV20-1 to TRBJ2-5; 9 positions agree with TRBD2. V lost 5 bases and J lost 5; bases outside the gene matches: 9. The CDR3 covers 14 residues. Per germline, CDR1 DFQATT and CDR2 SNEGSKA (reference sequence). The chain's CDR3 is CSALQSGGTETQYF. The DNA of the CDR3 is TGCAGTGCTCTCCAGAGCGGGGGGACGGAGACCCAGTACTTC.

This clonotype occurred many times. This chain connects TRBV28 to TRBJ1-1; D gene unclear. Germline V gene sequence: CDR1 MDHEN, CDR2 SYDVKM. The CDR3 covers 13 residues. V gave up 3 bases and J gave up 3 bases, with 8 bases separating them. The CDR3 coding sequence is TGTGCCAGCAGTTTGGACCAGGACACTGAAGCTTTCTTT. It specifies CASSLDQDTEAFF.

The V call is TRBV7-9, the J call TRBJ2-3, with 13 positions matching TRBD2. Germline V gene data show CDR1 as SEHNR and CDR2 as FQNEAQ (reference sequence). V lost 5 bases to trimming and J lost 4 bases; unmatched junction nucleotides: 12. The CDR3 contains 18 residues. The CDR3 protein is CASSPGLAGPLGADTQYF. CDR3 bases: TGTGCCAGCAGCCCGGGACTAGCGGGGCCTCTCGGCGCAGATACGCAGTATTTT. Looking up the rest from reference TRBV7-9 and TRBJ2-3 gives the full variable domain: DTGVSQNPRHKITKRGQNVTFRCDPISEHNRLYWYRQTLGQGPEFLTYFQNEAQLEKSRLLSDRFSAERPKGSFSTLEIQRTEQGDSAMYLCASSPGLAGPLGADTQYFGPGTRLTVL.

Ten or more counts support this clonotype. The chain links TRBV28 to TRBJ1-2, with D possibly being TRBD1 (5 bases). The germline V and J ends were trimmed by 5 bases and 4 bases, with 14 bases remaining between them. Germline V gene data show CDR1 as MDHEN and CDR2 as SYDVKM. This CDR3 has 14 residues. CDR3 nucleotides: TGTGCCAGCAGTCTCCCGGGACCGTTCTATGGCTACACCTTC. Residues: CASSLPGPFYGYTF.

The rearrangement joins TRBV29-1 to TRBJ2-7, with D possibly being TRBD2 (7 bases). This CDR3 is 14 amino acids long. Germline CDR1 SQVTM, CDR2 ANQGSEA. Trimming removed 1 base from V and 4 bases from J, with 14 bases in between. In nucleotides, the CDR3 is TGCAGCGTTGAAGGAGGGGGGGCCCCTTACGAGCAGTACTTC. Translated: CSVEGGGAPYEQYF.

This clonotype was detected ten times or more. CDR3 residues: CSVGGTGHSPLHF. In DNA form, the CDR3 reads TGCAGTGTGGGGGGGACAGGGCATTCACCCCTCCACTTT. The chain recombines TRBV20-1 with TRBJ1-6; 9 bases agree with TRBD1. Trimming removed 7 bases from V and 8 bases from J; junction bases left unmatched: 6. Germline CDR1 is DFQATT and CDR2 is SNEGSKA (reference sequence). This CDR3 comprises 13 residues.

The chain carries TRBV9 and TRBJ1-2; no definite D call. V was cut by 3 bases and J by 2 bases, with 14 bases left in between. The CDR3 extends over 15 amino acids. Germline V gene sequence: CDR1 SGDLS, CDR2 YYNGEE. The CDR3 sequence: CASSALKNFNYGYTF. The CDR3 DNA reads TGTGCCAGCAGCGCCCTCAAGAATTTCAACTATGGCTACACCTTC.